The 21 T cell receptor beta chains below come from one sample, sequenced in a study of T cell responses to AZD1222 COVID-19 vaccine. The method was immunoSEQ multiplex PCR; TCRdb's version includes in-frame clones alone and lacks a portion of them. Of 180,000 or so clones listed, roughly 94% are singletons. This specimen consisted of peripheral blood, obtained 28 days after the second AZD1222 dose. All receptors derive from an adult who received the AZD1222 COVID-19 vaccine.

This chain connects TRBV18 to TRBJ2-7, with D tentatively TRBD2 (5 bases). V dropped 1 base and J dropped 9 bases, with 10 bases sitting between them. In germline, CDR1 is KGHSH, CDR2 LQKENI. There are 12 residues in the CDR3. The CDR3 nucleotides are TGTGCCAGCTCACCACAGGAGGACCCGCAGTACTTC. It specifies CASSPQEDPQYF.

The chain joins TRBV2 to TRBJ2-1, with TRBD1 as a possible D gene (5 bases). The CDR3 is made up of 14 amino acids. Between the trimmed V and J ends, which lost 3 bases and 6 bases, there was a span of 12 bases. The V gene's germline CDR1 is SNHLY and CDR2 FYNNEI. This chain's CDR3 is CASSDRTRGNEQFF. The DNA for the CDR3 is TGTGCCAGCAGTGATAGGACAAGGGGCAATGAGCAGTTCTTC.

V gene TRBV7-2 combines with J gene TRBJ1-3; no clear D. The CDR3 loop spans 14 amino acids. V lost 7 bases, J lost 0 bases, and 10 bases lay in between. Looked up from germline, CDR1 is SGHTA and CDR2 is FQGNSA. Here the CDR3 DNA reads TGTGCCAGCATCTCTGGTCCCTCTGGAAACACCATATATTTT. It codes for CASISGPSGNTIYF.

The rearrangement uses TRBV7-2 and TRBJ1-1; D remains unclear. CDR3 size: 13 residues. With 3 bases removed from V and 4 bases from J, the gap between germline ends came to 9 bases. CDR1 is SGHTA and CDR2 is FQGNSA in the germline V gene. CDR3 region: CASSFGTTTEAFF. As DNA, the CDR3 is TGTGCCAGCAGCTTTGGTACGACCACTGAAGCTTTCTTT.

The chain couples TRBV28 to TRBJ2-6, with TRBD1 as a possible D gene (5 bases). V lost 2 bases, J lost 0 bases, and 14 bases lay in between. The CDR3 length is 18 residues. CDR1 is MDHEN and CDR2 is SYDVKM in the germline V gene. The DNA of the CDR3 is TGTGCCAGCAGTTTAGAGGCAGGGTCCCTCTCTGGGGCCAACGTCCTGACTTTC. The encoded protein is CASSLEAGSLSGANVLTF.

This rearrangement joins TRBV7-2 to TRBJ2-2, with 7 nucleotides matching TRBD2. This CDR3 contains 15 residues. With V trimmed by 3 bases and J by 9 bases, 10 bases remained unmatched. Germline assignment: CDR1 SGHTA and CDR2 FQGNSA. The CDR3 nucleotides are TGTGCCAGCAGCTTGGGGGGGAGGGCCCTCCGGGAGCTGTTTTTT. As protein: CASSLGGRALRELFF.

The chain uses TRBV4-1 and TRBJ2-1; TRBD2 agrees at 7 bases. Germline assignment: CDR1 MGHRA and CDR2 YSYEKL. This CDR3 is 14 amino acids long. V shed 4 bases and J 6 bases; nucleotides not matched to a gene: 6. CDR3: CASSPGEGPNEQFF. The CDR3 bases are TGCGCCAGCAGCCCGGGGGAGGGCCCCAATGAGCAGTTCTTC.

For the CDR3, the DNA is TGTGCCAGCCTGGGAGGGAGAGGGGCTGAAGCTTTCTTT. Translated, it gives CASLGGRGAEAFF. The chain uses TRBV5-6 and TRBJ1-1; the D gene is possibly TRBD1 (5 bases). The CDR3 consists of 13 residues. Germline-derived CDR1 and CDR2 are SGHDT and YYEEEE. Trimming pared 7 bases from V and 6 bases from J, leaving 16 bases between. The full variable domain, completed using reference TRBV5-6 and TRBJ1-1, is DAGVTQSPTHLIKTRGQQVTLRCSPKSGHDTVSWYQQALGQGPQFIFQYYEEEERQRGNFPDRFSGHQFPNYSSELNVNALLLGDSALYLCASLGGRGAEAFFGQGTRLTVV.

The rearrangement uses TRBV4-2 and TRBJ1-1, with D uncertain. Trimming removed 0 bases from V and 5 bases from J, with 13 bases in between. There are 15 residues in the CDR3. Germline loops: CDR1 LGHNA, CDR2 YNFKEQ. CDR3 DNA: TGTGCCAGCAGCCAAGAACGGGGTATGGGAACTGAAGCTTTCTTT. Protein sequence: CASSQERGMGTEAFF.

The V gene is TRBV6-6, the J gene TRBJ1-2; 7 nucleotides match TRBD1. The trim removed 6 bases at V and 8 bases at J, leaving 3 bases unmatched. The V gene's germline CDR1 is MNHNY and CDR2 SVGAGI (reference sequence). The CDR3 loop spans 11 amino acids. The DNA of the CDR3 is TGTGCCAGCAGCAGACAGGGAGGCTACACCTTC. The encoded protein is CASSRQGGYTF.

The gene calls are TRBV28 and TRBJ1-1; D remains unclear. Between the trimmed V and J ends, which lost 5 bases and 7 bases, there was a span of 8 bases. The CDR3 extends over 11 amino acids. Germline V lookup: CDR1 MDHEN, CDR2 SYDVKM. The CDR3 sequence: CASSPGGEAFF. The DNA for the CDR3 is TGTGCCAGCAGTCCCGGCGGTGAAGCTTTCTTT.

The chain carries TRBV9 and TRBJ1-1, with a possible D match to TRBD1 (5 bases). Germline CDR1 and CDR2: SGDLS and YYNGEE. Trimming left V 4 bases short and J 3 bases short, with 16 bases between. This CDR3 is 15 amino acids long. The CDR3 region is CASSPRGGTHTEAFF. As DNA, the CDR3 is TGTGCCAGCAGCCCCCGGGGTGGGACCCACACTGAAGCTTTCTTT. Full variable domain (missing parts from reference TRBV9 and TRBJ1-1): DSGVTQTPKHLITATGQRVTLRCSPRSGDLSVYWYQQSLDQGLQFLIQYYNGEERAKGNILERFSAQQFPDLHSELNLSSLELGDSALYFCASSPRGGTHTEAFFGQGTRLTVV.

The chain combines TRBV27 with TRBJ2-1; no reliable D call. The CDR3 is 13 residues long. Germline V gives CDR1 MNHEY, CDR2 SMNVEV (reference sequence). V gave up 6 bases and J gave up 1 base, with 7 bases separating them. CDR3 coding DNA: TGTGCCAGCAGCTCGGGTTCCTACAATGAGCAGTTCTTC. This gives the protein CASSSGSYNEQFF.

The rearrangement uses TRBV10-3 and TRBJ2-2, with TRBD2 matching over 10 bases. The CDR3 sequence is 16 residues long. Germline values: CDR1 ENHRY, CDR2 SYGVKD. V lost 2 bases, J lost 2 bases, and 2 bases stayed unmatched. CDR3 region: CAISERLAGNTGELFF. CDR3 in DNA: TGTGCCATCAGTGAGCGACTAGCGGGCAACACCGGGGAGCTGTTTTTT.

The chain joins TRBV10-3 to TRBJ1-1; possibly TRBD1 for D (5 bases). Between the trimmed V and J ends, which lost 5 bases and 2 bases, there was a span of 9 bases. The CDR3 spans 13 residues. The germline gives CDR1 ENHRY, CDR2 SYGVKD. This CDR3 reads CAISKTANTEAFF. The DNA for the CDR3 is TGTGCCATCAGTAAGACAGCTAACACTGAAGCTTTCTTT.

This chain links TRBV6-7 with TRBJ1-1; 7 bases map to TRBD1. TRBV6-7 is filed as an ORF, its function uncertain. The CDR3 has 20 residues. V shed 5 bases and J 0 bases; nucleotides not matched to a gene: 21. The CDR3: CASSHGTETKAKPMNTEAFF. In nucleotides, the CDR3 is TGTGCCAGCAGTCACGGGACAGAAACTAAAGCTAAACCAATGAACACTGAAGCTTTCTTT.

This rearrangement joins TRBV12-3 or TRBV12-4 to TRBJ2-2; D unclear. This CDR3 contains 13 residues. Deletions cut 3 bases from V and 4 bases from J, with 6 bases between. CDR3 coding DNA: TGTGCCAGCAGTTTTGGGGTCACCGGGGAGCTGTTTTTT. This translates into CASSFGVTGELFF.

The chain employs TRBV2 and TRBJ2-5; 7 bases are a match to TRBD2. The CDR3 is 15 residues long. Looked up from germline, CDR1 is SNHLY and CDR2 is FYNNEI. The trim removed 1 base at V and 3 bases at J, leaving 5 bases unmatched. In DNA, the CDR3 is TGTGCCAGCAGTGAAGAAACTAGCGCGGAAGAGACCCAGTACTTC. It encodes CASSEETSAEETQYF.

Here the CDR3 reads CASSLSASRGEQYF. CDR3 nucleotide sequence: TGTGCCAGCAGCTTGTCGGCTAGCCGGGGCGAGCAGTACTTC. The rearrangement joins TRBV5-5 to TRBJ2-7, with a weak D call TRBD2 (5 bases). The CDR3 contains 14 residues. Per germline, CDR1 SGHKS and CDR2 YYEKEE (reference sequence). The V end lost 1 base, the J end lost 6 bases, and 14 bases lay between the germline ends.

Here the CDR3 reads CASSLYTGTGIGNTIYF. The CDR3 nucleotides read TGTGCCAGCAGTCTTTATACCGGGACAGGGATTGGAAACACCATATATTTT. V gene TRBV6-6 combines with J gene TRBJ1-3; 9 nucleotides align to TRBD1. Germline-derived CDR1 and CDR2 are MNHNY and SVGAGI (reference sequence). This CDR3 has 17 residues. V was clipped by 5 bases and J by 3 bases; unmatched bases: 11.

This clone was found a few times. This chain connects TRBV6-1 to TRBJ2-7; 11 nucleotides match TRBD2. The CDR3 loop spans 16 amino acids. After removal of 3 bases from V and 6 bases from J, the junction contained 10 bases not matched to a gene. CDR1 is MNHNS and CDR2 is SASEGT in the germline V gene. DNA for the CDR3: TGTGCCAGCAGTGACCGACTACGGCTAGCGGGAGGCGAGCAGTACTTC. As protein: CASSDRLRLAGGEQYF.